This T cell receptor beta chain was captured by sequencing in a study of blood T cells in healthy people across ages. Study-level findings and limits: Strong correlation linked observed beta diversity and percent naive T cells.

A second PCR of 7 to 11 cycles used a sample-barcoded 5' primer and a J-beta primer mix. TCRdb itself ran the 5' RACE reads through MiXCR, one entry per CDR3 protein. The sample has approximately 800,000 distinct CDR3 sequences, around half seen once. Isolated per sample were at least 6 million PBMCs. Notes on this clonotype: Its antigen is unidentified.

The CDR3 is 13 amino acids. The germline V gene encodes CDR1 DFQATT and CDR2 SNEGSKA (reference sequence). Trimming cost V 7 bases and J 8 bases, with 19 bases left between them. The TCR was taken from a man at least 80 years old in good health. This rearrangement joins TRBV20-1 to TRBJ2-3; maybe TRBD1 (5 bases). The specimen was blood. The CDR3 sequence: CSVSDPGRGTQYF. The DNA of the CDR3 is TGCAGTGTCAGTGATCCAGGAAGGGGTACGCAGTATTTT.